This T cell receptor beta chain was found in a study of cytomegalovirus exposure and HLA in healthy donors (dated by TCRdb to about 2017). Concerning the study at large: According to a later analysis, the 120 or so validation repertoires were produced on the same platform as the 666 repertoires of the first cohort. High-throughput TCR immunosequencing, statistical association of individual TCRs with disease status, and machine learning were combined to predict cytomegalovirus infection status. Besides the first cohort of 666 subjects, a separate validation cohort made up of some 110 different subjects was used. The study aimed to test whether cataloging public T cell receptors could reveal signatures of past pathogen exposure. Paper-wide results and their limitations: While some public TCRs were present in many individuals, most TCR sequences turned up only very rarely across donors. A total of 150 to 200 TCR beta chains were listed by the study as associated with cytomegalovirus. Subsequent analysis determined that TCRs grouped into clusters in the first cohort also showed a tendency toward co-occurrence across the approximately 110 validation repertoires, and approximately 93% of cluster scores exceeded 0. A later analysis lacked HLA typing for the validation cohort, so it scored co-occurrence in that cohort across all 120 repertoires. The classifier was reported to diagnose cytomegalovirus status with high specificity and sensitivity in both the original cohort and the validation cohort. According to the authors, the approach could potentially be generalized to other disease states and immunological phenotypes. In vitro tests confirmed that three of the cytomegalovirus-associated TCR beta chains recognize cytomegalovirus antigens.

A note on this clone: The target of this receptor is not known. No much larger clone exists at a distance of one base, and base qualities are not known.

The donors belonged to the validation cohort of over a hundred subjects, which was separate from the approximately 700-subject first cohort. The CDR3, from cysteine to phenylalanine, totals 16 residues. Here the CDR3 DNA is all that survives: 48 bases in frame from base 1. The germline V gene yields MNHNS for CDR1 and SASEGT for CDR2. Germline trimming amounts to 1 base on V and 3 bases on J, with 6 as the count of junction bases outside the gene matches. Preparation of the library involved the immunoSEQ multiplex PCR assay. Per the source publication's procedure: A statistical classification framework was developed to diagnose cytomegalovirus status using the catalog of TCR beta chain sequences. TCRdb took this table from immuneACCESS and kept in-frame rearrangements with V and J called. Such tables lack part of the clones; where checked against another copy, unresolved V genes explain under half of the gap, and the rest is unexplained. V, J and clone size derive from that table, while D and trimming were established from the DNA sequence. The sample table records some 240,000 clones; about 86% of these occur just once. The top ten clonotypes cover 1% to 1.5% of the sample.

The TCR originated in a woman aged 25 to 39 in good health and CMV-seropositive. The specimen sequenced was PBMCs. Rearrangement joined TRBV6-1 to TRBJ2-1; 7 bases in the middle match TRBD2. Here is the DNA: TGTGCCAGCAGTGAAGGCCGCGGGAGTGGCTACAATGAGCAGTTCTTC. This is translated as CASSEGRGSGYNEQFF.